The present T cell receptor (beta chain) was sequenced within a study of cytomegalovirus exposure and HLA in healthy donors. Notes on this clone: Its specificity is unknown.

V lost 4 bases, J lost 7 bases, and 13 bases lay in between. The CDR3 contains 13 residues. Germline V lookup: CDR1 MGHDK, CDR2 SYGVNS. Findings of the study overall: Indistinguishability led to the exclusion of some V segments, TRBV6-2 and TRBV6-3 included. Later examination showed HLA-associated TCR beta chains had greater clonal expansion than equally common others.

Amplification used 60 Vbeta primers and 13 Jbeta primers. Clones were read by immunoSEQ multiplex PCR, and TCRdb kept only the in-frame ones, dropping some. Altogether under 250,000 clones are present, over 80% being singletons, with the ten largest covering roughly 0.71%. This clonotype was obtained from a boy aged 2 to 10 in good health and CMV-seronegative. The sample comprised PBMCs. The gene calls are TRBV25-1 and TRBJ1-2, with D perhaps matching TRBD1 (6 bases). This CDR3 is CASSGLGGGGYTF. Written as DNA, the CDR3 is TGTGCCAGCAGTGGCCTAGGGGGGGGTGGCTACACCTTC.